The rows below give T cell receptor beta chains drawn from one sample of a study of cytomegalovirus exposure and HLA in healthy donors. Here immunoSEQ multiplex PCR was the method, and the copy in TCRdb shows in-frame clones only, minus some. Altogether roughly 120,000 clones are present, roughly 70% being singletons, with the ten largest covering around a tenth. Sequencing was done on a sample of PBMCs. All receptors come from a woman aged 45-60 years in good health and CMV-seropositive. Each CDR3 is given with its conserved first and last residue. D genes are given only for firm matches. Clone size is not always given. Where it is, it says once, few, many or a class for expanded clones.

TRBV7-8,TRBJ2-1,.,TRBD2,CASSLDFAGDRDEQFF,TGTGCCAGCAGCTTAGATTTTGCGGGAGATAGGGATGAGCAGTTCTTC
TRBV28,TRBJ1-5,once,TRBD1,CASQSPGQGNQPQHF,TGTGCCAGCCAGTCCCCGGGACAGGGCAATCAGCCCCAGCATTTT
TRBV6-5,TRBJ1-2,.,TRBD1,CASHRDRAYGYTF,TGTGCCAGTCACCGGGACAGGGCATATGGCTACACCTTC
TRBV7-2,TRBJ2-7,.,TRBD2,CASSSGTTYEQYF,TGTGCCAGCAGCTCCGGGACTACCTACGAGCAGTACTTC
TRBV19,TRBJ1-1,.,.,CASSIVGAVTEAFF,TGTGCCAGTAGTATCGTAGGGGCGGTCACTGAAGCTTTCTTT
TRBV25-1,TRBJ2-7,.,TRBD1,CASRPTGGNEQYF,TGTGCCAGCAGGCCAACAGGGGGAAACGAGCAGTACTTC
TRBV25-1,TRBJ2-6,.,TRBD2,CASSVGRETLSGANVLTF,TGTGCCAGCAGTGTGGGGAGGGAAACTCTATCTGGGGCCAACGTCCTGACTTTC
TRBV14,TRBJ1-2,.,.,CASSPGVHYGYTF,TGTGCCAGCAGCCCGGGGGTGCACTATGGCTACACCTTC
TRBV30,TRBJ1-2,.,TRBD1,CAWSLGQGTYTF,TGTGCCTGGAGCCTGGGACAGGGAACGTACACCTTC
TRBV19,TRBJ1-5,.,.,CASSAGVSQPQHF,TGTGCCAGTAGTGCCGGGGTTAGTCAGCCCCAGCATTTT
TRBV19,TRBJ1-1,.,.,CASSIKLGQGIKNTEAFF,TGTGCCAGTAGTATCAAGCTGGGCCAGGGGATTAAGAACACTGAAGCTTTCTTT
TRBV6-1,TRBJ1-2,once,TRBD1,CASSESDRGNYGYTF,TGTGCCAGCAGTGAAAGTGACAGGGGTAACTATGGCTACACCTTC
TRBV28,TRBJ2-1,.,TRBD2,CASSSKREPHYNEQFF,TGTGCCAGCAGTTCCAAGCGGGAGCCCCATTACAATGAGCAGTTCTTC
TRBV27,TRBJ1-4,.,.,CASSHAGLGEKLFF,TGTGCCAGCAGCCACGCGGGGCTTGGTGAAAAACTGTTTTTT
TRBV30,TRBJ2-7,.,TRBD2,CAWSVLLMTSGSSYEQYF,TGTGCCTGGAGTGTACTCCTCATGACTAGCGGGAGTTCCTACGAGCAGTACTTC
TRBV11-3,TRBJ2-7,.,TRBD2,CASSLEGGRYEQYF,TGTGCCAGCAGCTTAGAAGGCGGGAGATACGAGCAGTACTTC